The 27 T cell receptor beta chains presented below share a single source sample, sequenced in a study of graft-versus-host responses after intestinal transplantation. The method was immunoSEQ multiplex PCR; TCRdb's version includes in-frame clones alone and lacks a portion of them. This sample has 25,000 to 30,000 clones, with 60% to 85% found just once. Tissue processing of the graft released intraepithelial and lamina propria lymphocytes from it. The sample consisted of ileum tissue, taken 98 days after intestinal transplantation. Receptors were obtained from a human patient who received an intestinal transplant, so some T cells may come from the graft donor.

The rearrangement links TRBV19 to TRBJ1-1, with a tentative D call TRBD1 (6 bases). V lost 3 bases and J lost 6, with 17 bases in between. The germline CDR1 and CDR2 sequences are LNHDA and SQIVND (reference sequence). The CDR3 spans 15 residues. CDR3 bases: TGTGCCAGTAGTATTGTGGACAGAGGTGGGGCTGAAGCTTTCTTT. As protein: CASSIVDRGGAEAFF.

The chain joins TRBV7-3 to TRBJ2-5, with TRBD2 matching over 12 bases. Germline assignment: CDR1 SGHTA and CDR2 FQGTGA. J gave up 2 bases and V 5 bases, and 3 bases lay outside the gene matches. This CDR3 has 15 residues. CDR3 residues: CASSPGTSGQETQYF. The CDR3 DNA is TGTGCCAGCAGCCCCGGGACTAGCGGGCAAGAGACCCAGTACTTC.

With regard to this clone: Other DNA variants within this sample encode the same CDR3. The rearrangement joins TRBV19 to TRBJ1-5; TRBD1 matches at 10 bases. The J segment lost 4 bases and the V segment lost 6 bases, leaving 3 bases of the junction unmatched. Germline CDR1 reads LNHDA; CDR2 reads SQIVND (reference sequence). This CDR3 region has 14 residues. The CDR3 reads CASRGQGVNQPQHF. In DNA form, the CDR3 reads TGTGCCAGTAGAGGACAGGGGGTAAATCAGCCCCAGCATTTT.

V gene TRBV27 combines with J gene TRBJ1-5, with D hard to call. Per germline, CDR1 MNHEY and CDR2 SMNVEV (reference sequence). With 0 bases removed from V and 0 bases from J, the gap between germline ends came to 3 bases. The CDR3 contains 14 residues. The CDR3 here is CASSLSSSNQPQHF. The CDR3 coding sequence is TGTGCCAGCAGTTTATCGTCTAGCAATCAGCCCCAGCATTTT.

The chain is built from TRBV9 and TRBJ2-1; D is possibly TRBD2 (6 bases). Germline V lookup: CDR1 SGDLS, CDR2 YYNGEE. Trimming took off 4 bases at V and 6 bases at J, with 17 bases between the two ends. The CDR3 consists of 15 residues. CDR3 in amino acids: CASSYRSGVANEQFF. The CDR3 DNA is TGTGCCAGCAGCTACCGTTCGGGGGTGGCCAATGAGCAGTTCTTC. Drawing the rest from reference TRBV9 and TRBJ2-1, the complete variable domain is DSGVTQTPKHLITATGQRVTLRCSPRSGDLSVYWYQQSLDQGLQFLIQYYNGEERAKGNILERFSAQQFPDLHSELNLSSLELGDSALYFCASSYRSGVANEQFFGPGTRLTVL.

This sequence joins TRBV10-1 and TRBJ1-1; D is uncertain. Deletions cut 4 bases from V and 5 bases from J, with 11 bases between. This CDR3 comprises 13 residues. Germline assignment: CDR1 WNHNN and CDR2 SYGVQD (reference sequence). The CDR3, as DNA: TGCGCCAGCAGTGGAGAAGGGTGGACTGAAGCTTTCTTT. As protein: CASSGEGWTEAFF.

This clone was recorded once. The gene calls are TRBV2 and TRBJ1-1; 8 bases align to TRBD1. This CDR3 has 14 amino acids. Germline-derived CDR1 and CDR2 are SNHLY and FYNNEI. Trimming at V came to 5 bases and at J to 5 bases, leaving 7 bases not matched to a gene. CDR3 sequence (DNA): TGTGCCAGCAGTTTACAGGGGGTAGGAACTGAAGCTTTCTTT. Translation gives CASSLQGVGTEAFF.

The chain recombines TRBV30 with TRBJ1-6, with 10 bases fitting TRBD1. This CDR3 comprises 16 residues. J was trimmed by 3 bases and V by 4 bases; bases with no gene match: 6. Germline values: CDR1 GTSNPN, CDR2 SVGIG (reference sequence). The CDR3 bases are TGTGCCTGGACGAGACAGGGGGCCGTCTATAATTCACCCCTCCACTTT. It translates to CAWTRQGAVYNSPLHF.

About this clone: Additional DNA sequences in this sample encode the identical CDR3. The V call is TRBV25-1, the J call TRBJ2-7; tentative D call: TRBD1 (6 bases). The ends were cut back, 6 bases at V and 1 base at J, with 7 bases in the middle. CDR1 MGHDK and CDR2 SYGVNS come from the germline V gene. This CDR3 region has 12 residues. CDR3 DNA sequence: TGTGCCAGCAGAGGGGGTTCCTACGAGCAGTACTTC. Residues: CASRGGSYEQYF.

V and J are TRBV6-1 and TRBJ2-3; 11 bases agree with TRBD2. V lost 3 bases, J lost 5 bases, and 4 bases stayed unmatched. The CDR3 has 15 amino acids. Germline loops: CDR1 MNHNS, CDR2 SASEGT. The CDR3 reads CASSDRGLAGDTQYF. The CDR3 nucleotides read TGTGCCAGCAGTGATAGAGGACTAGCGGGAGATACGCAGTATTTT.

This clone appeared a few times. V is TRBV5-8 and J is TRBJ1-2; 9 bases match TRBD1. The CDR3 is 14 amino acids. V was clipped by 4 bases and J by 8 bases; unmatched bases: 9. In germline, CDR1 is SGHTS, CDR2 YDEGEE. For the CDR3, the DNA is TGTGCCAGCAGCACAGGGGACAGGGTGGACGGCTACACCTTC. It yields the protein CASSTGDRVDGYTF. The complete variable domain, with remaining parts taken from reference TRBV5-8 and TRBJ1-2, reads EAGVTQSPTHLIKTRGQQATLRCSPISGHTSVYWYQQALGLGLQFLLWYDEGEERNRGNFPPRFSGRQFPNYSSELNVNALELEDSALYLCASSTGDRVDGYTFGSGTRLTVV.

This clone was detected a few times. V gene TRBV7-8 combines with J gene TRBJ1-3, with unresolved D. This CDR3 has 12 amino acids. From germline, CDR1 is SGHVS and CDR2 FQNEAQ. V was clipped by 5 bases and J by 8 bases, with 10 bases between them. CDR3 protein: CASSLPLDTIYF. Written as DNA, the CDR3 is TGTGCCAGCAGCCTACCGTTAGACACCATATATTTT.

The V call is TRBV6-5, the J call TRBJ2-7; D remains ambiguous. V was cut by 0 bases and J by 5 bases, with 8 bases left in between. CDR1 MNHEY and CDR2 SVGAGI come from the germline V gene. This CDR3 is 13 amino acids long. The CDR3 is CASSYSIENEQYF. In DNA form, the CDR3 reads TGTGCCAGCAGTTACTCGATTGAGAACGAGCAGTACTTC.

The chain links TRBV7-8 to TRBJ1-5, with 10 nucleotides matching TRBD1. The CDR3 has 19 amino acids. Germline values: CDR1 SGHVS, CDR2 FQNEAQ. J lost 3 bases, V lost 5 bases, and 16 bases had no gene match. CDR3 DNA sequence: TGTGCCAGCAGCCGAACTCGGGACAGGGGCCCCAAGATCAATCAGCCCCAGCATTTT. It codes for CASSRTRDRGPKINQPQHF.

Comments on this clone: Other DNA sequences in the same sample also yield this CDR3. The J gene is TRBJ1-1, the V gene TRBV9, with no clear D. Germline CDR1 SGDLS, CDR2 YYNGEE. The CDR3 is made up of 12 amino acids. V was trimmed by 4 bases and J by 7 bases, leaving 11 bases between them. CDR3 DNA sequence: TGTGCCAGCAGCTCCGCGTGGGGTGAAGCTTTCTTT. Its translation is CASSSAWGEAFF. The complete variable domain, with remaining parts taken from reference TRBV9 and TRBJ1-1, reads DSGVTQTPKHLITATGQRVTLRCSPRSGDLSVYWYQQSLDQGLQFLIQYYNGEERAKGNILERFSAQQFPDLHSELNLSSLELGDSALYFCASSSAWGEAFFGQGTRLTVV.

The chain links TRBV28 to TRBJ1-3; perhaps TRBD1 as D (5 bases). The CDR3 totals 15 residues. Germline lookup yields CDR1 MDHEN and CDR2 SYDVKM. Trimming left V 2 bases short and J 2 bases short, with 10 bases between. The CDR3 sequence is CASSLPAGPGNTIYF. The CDR3 nucleotides read TGTGCCAGCAGTTTACCGGCAGGGCCTGGAAACACCATATATTTT.

V and J are TRBV5-1 and TRBJ1-4; the D gene is possibly TRBD1 (5 bases). CDR1 is SGHRS, CDR2 YFSETQ, per germline. This CDR3 has 15 residues. The V end lost 0 bases, the J end lost 5 bases, and 11 bases lay between the germline ends. CDR3 DNA sequence: TGCGCCAGCAGCTTGGGCGGAGGGGTAAATGAAAAACTGTTTTTT. Its translation: CASSLGGGVNEKLFF.

The chain recombines TRBV6-1 with TRBJ2-1; D is uncertain. V lost 6 bases to trimming and J lost 7 bases, with 4 bases between them. Germline V CDR1 and CDR2: MNHNS, SASEGT. This CDR3 region has 10 residues. The CDR3 region has the DNA TGTGCCAGCAGGATGAATGAGCAGTTCTTC. Translated: CASRMNEQFF.

This clone has a single count. The chain recombines TRBV18 with TRBJ2-5; D may be TRBD2 (5 bases). Per germline, CDR1 KGHSH and CDR2 LQKENI. Trimming shortened V by 8 bases and J by 1 base, and 20 bases separated the two germline ends. The CDR3 has 16 amino acids. This CDR3 reads CASPRKSGVLQETQYF. CDR3 nucleotide sequence: TGTGCCAGCCCCCGAAAATCCGGGGTCCTCCAAGAGACCCAGTACTTC.

J is TRBJ1-5 and V is TRBV6-5; TRBD1 matches at 10 bases. There are 14 residues in the CDR3. J was trimmed by 4 bases and V by 6 bases; bases with no gene match: 3. CDR1 and CDR2 (germline): MNHEY, SVGAGI. The CDR3 protein is CASRTGQGNQPQHF. The CDR3 DNA reads TGTGCCAGCAGGACGGGACAGGGGAATCAGCCCCAGCATTTT.

This clone came up a few times. V usage is TRBV9 and J usage is TRBJ1-6; D gene ambiguous. This CDR3 is 13 amino acids long. CDR1 is SGDLS and CDR2 is YYNGEE in the germline V gene. V was cut by 0 bases and J by 7 bases, with 5 bases left in between. The CDR3 sequence is CASSVEDNSPLHF. The DNA of the CDR3 is TGTGCCAGCAGCGTAGAAGACAATTCACCCCTCCACTTT.

This clone showed up just a few times. The chain has TRBV4-1 and TRBJ1-5; D is ambiguous. Germline CDR1 and CDR2: MGHRA and YSYEKL. This CDR3 region has 15 residues. V was trimmed by 2 bases and J by 0 bases, leaving 8 bases between them. The CDR3 DNA reads TGCGCCAGCAGCCAATCGGCAGCTAGCAATCAGCCCCAGCATTTT. As protein: CASSQSAASNQPQHF.

The rearrangement links TRBV11-2 to TRBJ2-5, with TRBD2 matching 10 bases. Trimming at V came to 4 bases and at J to 0 bases, leaving 14 bases not matched to a gene. Germline assignment: CDR1 SGHAT and CDR2 FQNNGV. There are 19 residues in the CDR3. CDR3 in DNA: TGTGCCAGCAGCTCAACGAATGCATGGCTAGCGGGGGACCAAGAGACCCAGTACTTC. It encodes CASSSTNAWLAGDQETQYF.

The chain employs TRBV10-1 and TRBJ2-1, with D possibly being TRBD2 (7 bases). V was shortened by 4 bases and J by 7 bases, with 17 bases between the two germline ends. The germline V gene encodes CDR1 WNHNN and CDR2 SYGVQD (reference sequence). The CDR3 runs 15 residues. The CDR3 reads CASSGRGGQGNEQFF. The DNA for the CDR3 is TGCGCCAGCAGTGGGAGGGGGGGCCAGGGGAATGAGCAGTTCTTC.

This chain uses TRBV14 with TRBJ2-6; D ambiguous. Trimming left V 4 bases short and J 3 bases short, with 7 bases between. The CDR3 totals 14 residues. In germline, CDR1 is SGHDN, CDR2 FVKESK. The CDR3 nucleotides read TGTGCCAGCAGCCCCGGGTTTGGGGCCAACGTCCTGACTTTC. This encodes CASSPGFGANVLTF.

The chain links TRBV5-1 to TRBJ1-6; 12 bases are shared with TRBD1. Germline trimming cut 4 bases from V and 10 bases from J; bases unmatched to any gene: 6. The V gene's germline CDR1 is SGHRS and CDR2 YFSETQ. This CDR3 is 15 amino acids long. The CDR3 DNA follows: TGCGCCAGCAGCCCTGGGACAGGGGGCACATCACCCCTCCACTTT. Amino acid sequence: CASSPGTGGTSPLHF.

Remarks on this clone: Other nucleotide sequences in the sample specify the same CDR3. The chain employs TRBV6-6 and TRBJ1-1; possible D gene TRBD1, 6 bases. Germline V gene sequence: CDR1 MNHNY, CDR2 SVGAGI (reference sequence). The CDR3 loop spans 16 amino acids. With 7 bases removed from V and 6 bases from J, the gap between germline ends came to 24 bases. CDR3 amino acids: CASTVGGAGTGSEAFF. DNA for the CDR3: TGTGCCAGCACCGTCGGGGGGGCTGGTACGGGCTCTGAAGCTTTCTTT.